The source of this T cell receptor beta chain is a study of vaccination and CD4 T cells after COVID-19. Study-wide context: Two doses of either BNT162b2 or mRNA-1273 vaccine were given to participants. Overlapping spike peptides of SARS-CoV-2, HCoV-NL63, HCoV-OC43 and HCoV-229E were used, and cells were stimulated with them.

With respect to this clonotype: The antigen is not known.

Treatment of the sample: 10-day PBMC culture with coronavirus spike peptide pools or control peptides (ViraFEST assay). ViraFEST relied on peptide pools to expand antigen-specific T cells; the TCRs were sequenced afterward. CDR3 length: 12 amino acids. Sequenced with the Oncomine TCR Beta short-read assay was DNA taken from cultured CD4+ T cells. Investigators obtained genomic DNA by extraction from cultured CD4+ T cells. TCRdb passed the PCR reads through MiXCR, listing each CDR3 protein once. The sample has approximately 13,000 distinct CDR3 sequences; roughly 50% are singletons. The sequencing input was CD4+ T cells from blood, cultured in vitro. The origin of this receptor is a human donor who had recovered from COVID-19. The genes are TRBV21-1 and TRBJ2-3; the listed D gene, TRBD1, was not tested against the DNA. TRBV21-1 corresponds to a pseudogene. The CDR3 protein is CASGATTDTQYF. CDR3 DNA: TGTGCCAGCGGGGCGACCACAGATACGCAGTATTTT.